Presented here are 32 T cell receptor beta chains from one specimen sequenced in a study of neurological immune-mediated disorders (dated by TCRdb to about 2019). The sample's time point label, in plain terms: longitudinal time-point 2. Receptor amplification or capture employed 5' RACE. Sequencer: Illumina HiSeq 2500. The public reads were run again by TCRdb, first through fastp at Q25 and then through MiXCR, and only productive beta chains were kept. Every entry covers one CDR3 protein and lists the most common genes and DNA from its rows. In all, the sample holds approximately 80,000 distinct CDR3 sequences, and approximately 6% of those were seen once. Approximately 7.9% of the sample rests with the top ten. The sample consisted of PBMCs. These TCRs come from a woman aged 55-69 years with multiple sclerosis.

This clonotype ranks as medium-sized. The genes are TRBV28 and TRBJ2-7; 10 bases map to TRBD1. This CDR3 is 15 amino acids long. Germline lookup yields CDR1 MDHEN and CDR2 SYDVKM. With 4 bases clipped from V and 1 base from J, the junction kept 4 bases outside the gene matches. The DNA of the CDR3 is TGTGCCAGCAGTTCTGGGACAGGGGATTCCTACGAGCAGTACTTC. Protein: CASSSGTGDSYEQYF.

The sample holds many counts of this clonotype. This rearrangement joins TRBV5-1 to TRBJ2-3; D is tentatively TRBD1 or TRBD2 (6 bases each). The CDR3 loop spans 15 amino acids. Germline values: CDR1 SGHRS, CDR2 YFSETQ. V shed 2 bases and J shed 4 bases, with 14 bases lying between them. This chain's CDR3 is CASSLRGVHADTQYF. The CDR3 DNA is TGCGCCAGCAGCTTAAGGGGGGTACACGCAGATACGCAGTATTTT. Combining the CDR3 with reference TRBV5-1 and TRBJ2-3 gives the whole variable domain KAGVTQTPRYLIKTRGQQVTLSCSPISGHRSVSWYQQTPGQGLQFLFEYFSETQRNKGNFPGRFSGRQFSNSRSEMNVSTLELGDSALYLCASSLRGVHADTQYFGPGTRLTVL.

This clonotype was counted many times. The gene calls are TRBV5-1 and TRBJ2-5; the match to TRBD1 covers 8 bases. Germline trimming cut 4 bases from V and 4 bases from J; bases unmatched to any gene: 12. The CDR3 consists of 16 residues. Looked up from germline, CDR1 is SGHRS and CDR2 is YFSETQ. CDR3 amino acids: CASSTRTGTLVETQYF. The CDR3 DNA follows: TGCGCCAGCAGCACCCGGACAGGGACATTGGTAGAGACCCAGTACTTC.

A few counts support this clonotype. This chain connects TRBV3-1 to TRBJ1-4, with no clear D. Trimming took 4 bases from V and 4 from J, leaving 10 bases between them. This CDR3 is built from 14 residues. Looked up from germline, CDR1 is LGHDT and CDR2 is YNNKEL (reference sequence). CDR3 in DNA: TGTGCCAGCAGCCGTCGGGAGCGTAATGAAAAACTGTTTTTT. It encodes CASSRRERNEKLFF.

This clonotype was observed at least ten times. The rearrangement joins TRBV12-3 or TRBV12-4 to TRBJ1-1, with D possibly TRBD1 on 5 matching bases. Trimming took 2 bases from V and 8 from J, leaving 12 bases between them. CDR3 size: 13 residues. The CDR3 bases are TGTGCCAGCAGTTTACTGGGGGGTGGCGAAGCTTTCTTT. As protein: CASSLLGGGEAFF.

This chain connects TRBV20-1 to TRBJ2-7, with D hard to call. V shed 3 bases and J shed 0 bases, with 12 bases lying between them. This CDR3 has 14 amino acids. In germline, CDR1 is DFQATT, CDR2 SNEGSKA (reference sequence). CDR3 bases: TGCAGTGCTAGGCGGTGGGTTAGCTCCTACGAGCAGTACTTC. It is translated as CSARRWVSSYEQYF.

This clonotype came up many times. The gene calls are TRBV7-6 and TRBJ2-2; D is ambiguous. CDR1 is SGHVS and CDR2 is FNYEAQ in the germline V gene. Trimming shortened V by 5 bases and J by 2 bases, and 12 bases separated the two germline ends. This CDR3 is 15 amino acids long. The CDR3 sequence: CASSPRTDNTGELFF. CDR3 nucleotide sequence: TGTGCCAGCAGCCCAAGGACCGATAACACCGGGGAGCTGTTTTTT.

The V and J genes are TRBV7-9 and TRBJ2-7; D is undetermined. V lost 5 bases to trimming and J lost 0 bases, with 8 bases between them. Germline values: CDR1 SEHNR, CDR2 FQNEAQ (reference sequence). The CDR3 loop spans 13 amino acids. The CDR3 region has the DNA TGTGCCAGCAGCAGTGACGGCTCCTACGAGCAGTACTTC. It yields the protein CASSSDGSYEQYF.

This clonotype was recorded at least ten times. The CDR3 protein is CASSTQGGGYNSPLHF. The CDR3 coding sequence is TGTGCCAGCAGCACGCAGGGTGGGGGGTATAATTCACCCCTCCACTTT. This chain uses TRBV7-6 with TRBJ1-6, with D possibly matching TRBD1 (5 bases). Trimming took 5 bases from V and 4 from J, leaving 15 bases between them. The germline gives CDR1 SGHVS, CDR2 FNYEAQ. The CDR3 is made up of 16 amino acids.

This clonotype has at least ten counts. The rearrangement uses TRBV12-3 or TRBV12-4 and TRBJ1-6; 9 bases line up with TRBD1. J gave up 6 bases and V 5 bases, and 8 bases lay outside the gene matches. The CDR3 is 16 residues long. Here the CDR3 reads CASSRTGDTFNSPLHF. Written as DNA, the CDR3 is TGTGCCAGCAGTCGGACAGGGGATACATTTAATTCACCCCTCCACTTT.

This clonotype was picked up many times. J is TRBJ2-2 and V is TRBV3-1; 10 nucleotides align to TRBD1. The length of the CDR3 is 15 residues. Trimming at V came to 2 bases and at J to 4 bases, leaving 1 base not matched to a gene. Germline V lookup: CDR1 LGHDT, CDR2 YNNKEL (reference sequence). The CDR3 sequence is CASSQWTGGTGELFF. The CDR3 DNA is TGTGCCAGCAGCCAATGGACAGGGGGCACCGGGGAGCTGTTTTTT.

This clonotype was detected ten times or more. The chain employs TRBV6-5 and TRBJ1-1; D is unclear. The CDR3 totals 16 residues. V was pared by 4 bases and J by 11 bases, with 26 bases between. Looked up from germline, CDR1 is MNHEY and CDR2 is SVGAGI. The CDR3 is CASSSRDAVTPSIAFF. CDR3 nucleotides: TGTGCCAGCAGTTCCCGTGATGCCGTCACGCCGTCCATCGCTTTCTTT.

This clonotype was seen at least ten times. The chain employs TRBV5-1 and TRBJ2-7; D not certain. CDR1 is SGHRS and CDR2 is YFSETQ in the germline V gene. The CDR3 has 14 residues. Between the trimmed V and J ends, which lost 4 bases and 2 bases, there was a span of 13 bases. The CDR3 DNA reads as TGCGCCAGCAGCGGAAGGACGGCCCCCTACGAGCAGTACTTC. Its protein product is CASSGRTAPYEQYF.

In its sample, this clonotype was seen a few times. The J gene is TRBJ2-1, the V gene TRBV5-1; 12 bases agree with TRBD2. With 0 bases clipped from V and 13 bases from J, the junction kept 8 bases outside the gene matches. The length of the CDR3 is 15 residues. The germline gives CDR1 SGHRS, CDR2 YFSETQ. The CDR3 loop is CASSLEPSGGGLQFF. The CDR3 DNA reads TGCGCCAGCAGCTTGGAGCCTAGCGGGGGGGGATTACAGTTCTTC.

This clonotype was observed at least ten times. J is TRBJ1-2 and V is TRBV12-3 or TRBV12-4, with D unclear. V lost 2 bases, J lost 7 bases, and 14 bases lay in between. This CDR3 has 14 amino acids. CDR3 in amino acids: CASSLQEKARGYTF. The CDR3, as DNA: TGTGCCAGCAGTTTACAAGAGAAGGCACGTGGCTACACCTTC.

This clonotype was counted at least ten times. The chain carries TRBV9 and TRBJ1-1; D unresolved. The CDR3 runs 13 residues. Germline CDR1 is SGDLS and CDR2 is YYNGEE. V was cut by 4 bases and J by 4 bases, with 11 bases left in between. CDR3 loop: CASSHRLGTEAFF. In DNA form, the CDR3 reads TGTGCCAGCAGCCACCGATTGGGCACTGAAGCTTTCTTT.

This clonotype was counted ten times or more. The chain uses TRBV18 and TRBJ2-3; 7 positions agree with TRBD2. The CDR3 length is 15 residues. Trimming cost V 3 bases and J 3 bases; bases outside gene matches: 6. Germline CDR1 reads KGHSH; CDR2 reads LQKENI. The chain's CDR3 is CASSPQIGGTDTQYF. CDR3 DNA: TGTGCCAGCTCACCGCAAATCGGGGGGACAGATACGCAGTATTTT.

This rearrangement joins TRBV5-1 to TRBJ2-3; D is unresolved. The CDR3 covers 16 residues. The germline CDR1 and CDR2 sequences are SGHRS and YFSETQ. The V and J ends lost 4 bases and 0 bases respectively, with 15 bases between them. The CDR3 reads CASSRFLGSSTDTQYF. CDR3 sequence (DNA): TGCGCCAGCAGCCGTTTTCTAGGATCTAGCACAGATACGCAGTATTTT. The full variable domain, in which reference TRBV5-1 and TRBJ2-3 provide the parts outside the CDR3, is KAGVTQTPRYLIKTRGQQVTLSCSPISGHRSVSWYQQTPGQGLQFLFEYFSETQRNKGNFPGRFSGRQFSNSRSEMNVSTLELGDSALYLCASSRFLGSSTDTQYFGPGTRLTVL.

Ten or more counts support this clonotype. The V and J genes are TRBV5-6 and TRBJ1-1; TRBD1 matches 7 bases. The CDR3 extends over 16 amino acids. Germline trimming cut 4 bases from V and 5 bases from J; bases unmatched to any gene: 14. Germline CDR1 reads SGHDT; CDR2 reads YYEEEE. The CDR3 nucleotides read TGTGCCAGCAGCCTAATCACGGGCAGGGGGGGGACTGAAGCTTTCTTT. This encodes CASSLITGRGGTEAFF.

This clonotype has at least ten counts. The CDR3 reads CASSLGRVGSPLHF. CDR3 nucleotides: TGTGCCAGCAGCTTAGGCAGGGTCGGCTCACCCCTCCACTTT. The genes are TRBV7-6 and TRBJ1-6, with D perhaps TRBD1 (5 bases). This CDR3 contains 14 residues. Trimming removed 1 base from V and 10 bases from J, with 11 bases in between. Germline V gives CDR1 SGHVS, CDR2 FNYEAQ.

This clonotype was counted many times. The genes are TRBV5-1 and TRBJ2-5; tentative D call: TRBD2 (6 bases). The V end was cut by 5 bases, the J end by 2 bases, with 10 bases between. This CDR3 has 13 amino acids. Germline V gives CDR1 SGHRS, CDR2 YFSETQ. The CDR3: CASRRGEQETQYF. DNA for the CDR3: TGCGCCAGCAGGCGGGGAGAGCAAGAGACCCAGTACTTC.

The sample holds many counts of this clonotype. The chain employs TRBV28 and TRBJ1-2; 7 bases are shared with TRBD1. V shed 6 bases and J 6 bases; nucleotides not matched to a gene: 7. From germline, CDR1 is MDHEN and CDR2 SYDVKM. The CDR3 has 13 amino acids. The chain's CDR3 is CASRKTGMDGYTF. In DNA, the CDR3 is TGTGCCAGCAGAAAGACAGGGATGGATGGCTACACCTTC.

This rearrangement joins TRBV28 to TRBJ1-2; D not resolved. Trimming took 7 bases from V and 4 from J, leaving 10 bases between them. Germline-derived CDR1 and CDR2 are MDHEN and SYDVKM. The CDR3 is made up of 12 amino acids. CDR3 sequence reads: CASTSLGYGYTF. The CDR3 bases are TGTGCCAGCACTTCGTTGGGCTATGGCTACACCTTC.

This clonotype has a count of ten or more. For the CDR3, the DNA is TGTGCCAGCAGTCGGAGGGGGACTGAACCCCTCCACTTT. It encodes CASSRRGTEPLHF. The V gene is TRBV14, the J gene TRBJ1-6; possibly TRBD1 for D (6 bases). The CDR3 extends over 13 amino acids. Trimming left V 6 bases short and J 12 bases short, with 15 bases between. Germline loops: CDR1 SGHDN, CDR2 FVKESK.

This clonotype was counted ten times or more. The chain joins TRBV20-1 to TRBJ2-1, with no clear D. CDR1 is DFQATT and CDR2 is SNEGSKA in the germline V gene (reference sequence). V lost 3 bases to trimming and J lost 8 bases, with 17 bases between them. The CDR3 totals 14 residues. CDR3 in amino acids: CSARTRADLYEQFF. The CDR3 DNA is TGCAGTGCTAGGACTCGGGCTGACCTTTATGAGCAGTTCTTC.

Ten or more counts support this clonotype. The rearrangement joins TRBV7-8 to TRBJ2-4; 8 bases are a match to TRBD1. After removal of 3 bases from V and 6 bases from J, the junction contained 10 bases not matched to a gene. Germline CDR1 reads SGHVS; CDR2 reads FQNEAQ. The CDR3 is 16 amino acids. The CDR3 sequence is CASSFGGQALGNIQYF. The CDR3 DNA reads TGTGCCAGCAGCTTTGGGGGACAGGCCTTGGGAAACATTCAGTACTTC.

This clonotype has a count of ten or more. The CDR3 loop is CASSVGLAAYTGELFF. The DNA of the CDR3 is TGCGCCAGCAGCGTGGGACTAGCGGCGTACACCGGGGAGCTGTTTTTT. The chain is built from TRBV5-1 and TRBJ2-2; 11 bases agree with TRBD2. After removal of 4 bases from V and 3 bases from J, the junction contained 5 bases not matched to a gene. CDR1 and CDR2 from the germline V gene are SGHRS and YFSETQ. The CDR3 is made up of 16 amino acids.

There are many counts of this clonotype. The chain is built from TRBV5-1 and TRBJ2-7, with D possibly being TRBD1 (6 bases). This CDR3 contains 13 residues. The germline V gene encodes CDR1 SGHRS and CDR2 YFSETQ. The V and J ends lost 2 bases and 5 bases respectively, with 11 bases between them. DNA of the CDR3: TGCGCCAGCAGCTTACAGGGAACGGACGAGCAGTACTTC. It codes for CASSLQGTDEQYF. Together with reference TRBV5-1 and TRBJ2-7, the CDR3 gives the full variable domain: KAGVTQTPRYLIKTRGQQVTLSCSPISGHRSVSWYQQTPGQGLQFLFEYFSETQRNKGNFPGRFSGRQFSNSRSEMNVSTLELGDSALYLCASSLQGTDEQYFGPGTRLTVT.

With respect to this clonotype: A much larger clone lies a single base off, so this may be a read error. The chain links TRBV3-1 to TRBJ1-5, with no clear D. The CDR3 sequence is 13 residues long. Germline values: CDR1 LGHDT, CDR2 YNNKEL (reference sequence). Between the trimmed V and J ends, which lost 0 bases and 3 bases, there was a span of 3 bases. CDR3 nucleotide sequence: TGTGCCAGCAGCCAAGACCACAATCAGCCCCAGCATTTT. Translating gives CASSQDHNQPQHF.

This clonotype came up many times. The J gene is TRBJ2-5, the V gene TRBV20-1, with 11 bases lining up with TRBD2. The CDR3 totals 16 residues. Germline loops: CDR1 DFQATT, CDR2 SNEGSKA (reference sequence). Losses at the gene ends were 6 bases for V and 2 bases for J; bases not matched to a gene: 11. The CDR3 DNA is TGCAGTGCCCAGATCATATCTAGCGGGAGGCAAGAGACCCAGTACTTC. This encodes CSAQIISSGRQETQYF.

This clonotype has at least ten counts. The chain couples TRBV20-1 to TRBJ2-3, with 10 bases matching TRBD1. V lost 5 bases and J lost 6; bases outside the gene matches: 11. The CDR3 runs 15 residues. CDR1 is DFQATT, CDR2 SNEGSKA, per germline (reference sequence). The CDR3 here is CSAPNPGQGFDTQYF. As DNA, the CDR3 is TGCAGTGCTCCGAACCCGGGACAGGGGTTTGATACGCAGTATTTT.

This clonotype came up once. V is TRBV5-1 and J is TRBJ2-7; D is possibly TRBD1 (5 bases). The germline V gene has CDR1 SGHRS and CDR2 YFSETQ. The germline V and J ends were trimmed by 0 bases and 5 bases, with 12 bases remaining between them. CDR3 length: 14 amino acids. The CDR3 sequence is CASSLGGASNEQYF. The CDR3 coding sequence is TGCGCCAGCAGCTTGGGGGGCGCTTCAAACGAGCAGTACTTC.